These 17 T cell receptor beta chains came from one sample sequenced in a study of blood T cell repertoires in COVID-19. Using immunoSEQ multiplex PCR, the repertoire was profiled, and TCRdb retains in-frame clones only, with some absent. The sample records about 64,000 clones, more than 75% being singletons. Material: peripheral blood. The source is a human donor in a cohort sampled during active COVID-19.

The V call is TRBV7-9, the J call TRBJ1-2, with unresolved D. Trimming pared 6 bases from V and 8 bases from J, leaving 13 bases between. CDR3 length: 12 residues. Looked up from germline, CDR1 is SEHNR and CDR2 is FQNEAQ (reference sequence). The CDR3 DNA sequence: TGTGCCAGCAGGCAGGTGAATCGGGGCTACACCTTC. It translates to CASRQVNRGYTF.

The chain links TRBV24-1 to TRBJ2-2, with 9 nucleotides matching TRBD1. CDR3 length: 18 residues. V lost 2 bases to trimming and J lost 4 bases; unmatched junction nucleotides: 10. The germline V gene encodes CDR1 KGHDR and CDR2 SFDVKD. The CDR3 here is CATSDSGTGLAGTGELFF. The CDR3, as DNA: TGTGCCACCAGTGATTCCGGGACAGGGTTGGCAGGCACCGGGGAGCTGTTTTTT.

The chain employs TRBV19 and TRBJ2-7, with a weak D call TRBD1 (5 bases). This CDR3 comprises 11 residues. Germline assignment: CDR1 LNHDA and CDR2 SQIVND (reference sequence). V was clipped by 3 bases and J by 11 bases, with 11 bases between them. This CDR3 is CASSMMVTEYV. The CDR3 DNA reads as TGTGCCAGTAGTATGATGGTGACAGAGTACGTC.

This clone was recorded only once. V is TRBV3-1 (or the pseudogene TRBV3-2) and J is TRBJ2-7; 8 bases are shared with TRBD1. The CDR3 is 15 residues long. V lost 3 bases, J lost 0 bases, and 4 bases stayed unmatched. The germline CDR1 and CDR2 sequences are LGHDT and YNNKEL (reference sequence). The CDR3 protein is CASSHRQGSSYEQYF. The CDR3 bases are TGTGCCAGCAGCCATCGACAGGGGTCCTCCTACGAGCAGTACTTC.

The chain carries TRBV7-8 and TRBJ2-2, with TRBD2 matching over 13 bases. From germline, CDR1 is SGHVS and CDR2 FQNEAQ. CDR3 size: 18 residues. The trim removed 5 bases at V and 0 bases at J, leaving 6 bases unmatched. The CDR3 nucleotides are TGTGCCAGCAGCCCCGGACTAGCGGGGGCAACGAACACCGGGGAGCTGTTTTTT. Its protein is CASSPGLAGATNTGELFF.

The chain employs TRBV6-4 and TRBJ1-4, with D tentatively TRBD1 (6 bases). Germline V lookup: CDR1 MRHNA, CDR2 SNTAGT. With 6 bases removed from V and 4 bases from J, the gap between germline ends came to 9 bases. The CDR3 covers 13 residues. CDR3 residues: CASSRGVNEKLFF. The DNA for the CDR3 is TGTGCCAGCAGCAGGGGAGTTAATGAAAAACTGTTTTTT.

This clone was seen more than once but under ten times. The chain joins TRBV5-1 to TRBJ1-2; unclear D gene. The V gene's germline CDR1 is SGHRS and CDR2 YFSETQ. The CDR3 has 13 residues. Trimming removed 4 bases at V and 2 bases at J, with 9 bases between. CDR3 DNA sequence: TGCGCCAGCAGCCCGGGGAACAACTATGGCTACACCTTC. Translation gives CASSPGNNYGYTF.

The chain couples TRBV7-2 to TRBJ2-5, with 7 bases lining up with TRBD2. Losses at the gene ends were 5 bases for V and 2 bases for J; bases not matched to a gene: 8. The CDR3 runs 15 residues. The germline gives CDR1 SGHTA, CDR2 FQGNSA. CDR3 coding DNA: TGTGCCAGCAGCCGGGCGGGGGAAGCTCAAGAGACCCAGTACTTC. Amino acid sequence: CASSRAGEAQETQYF.

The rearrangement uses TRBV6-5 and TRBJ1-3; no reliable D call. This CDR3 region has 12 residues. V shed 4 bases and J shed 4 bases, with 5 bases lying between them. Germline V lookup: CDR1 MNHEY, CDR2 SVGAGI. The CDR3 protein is CASSSQGNTIYF. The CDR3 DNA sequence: TGTGCCAGCAGTTCTCAGGGAAACACCATATATTTT.

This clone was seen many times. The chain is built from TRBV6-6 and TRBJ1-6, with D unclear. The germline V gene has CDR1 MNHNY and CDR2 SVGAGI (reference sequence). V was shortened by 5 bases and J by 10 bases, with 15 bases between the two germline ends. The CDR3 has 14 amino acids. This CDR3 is CASSPGPAGSPLHF. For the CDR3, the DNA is TGTGCCAGCAGTCCCGGTCCGGCCGGGTCACCCCTCCACTTT.

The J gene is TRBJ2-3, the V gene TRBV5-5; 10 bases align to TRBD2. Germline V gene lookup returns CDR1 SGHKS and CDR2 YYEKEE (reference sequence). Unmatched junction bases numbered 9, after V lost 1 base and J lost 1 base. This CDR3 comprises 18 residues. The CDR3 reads CASSLLFSGGPGTDTQYF. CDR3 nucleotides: TGTGCCAGCAGCTTGTTATTTAGCGGGGGGCCTGGCACAGATACGCAGTATTTT.

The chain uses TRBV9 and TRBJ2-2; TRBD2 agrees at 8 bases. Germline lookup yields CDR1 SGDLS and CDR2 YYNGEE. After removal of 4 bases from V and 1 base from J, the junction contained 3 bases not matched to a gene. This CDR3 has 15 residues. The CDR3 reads CASSLLAGNTGELFF. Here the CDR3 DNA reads TGTGCCAGCAGCCTTCTAGCGGGGAACACCGGGGAGCTGTTTTTT. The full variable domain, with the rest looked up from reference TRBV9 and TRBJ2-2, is DSGVTQTPKHLITATGQRVTLRCSPRSGDLSVYWYQQSLDQGLQFLIQYYNGEERAKGNILERFSAQQFPDLHSELNLSSLELGDSALYFCASSLLAGNTGELFFGEGSRLTVL.

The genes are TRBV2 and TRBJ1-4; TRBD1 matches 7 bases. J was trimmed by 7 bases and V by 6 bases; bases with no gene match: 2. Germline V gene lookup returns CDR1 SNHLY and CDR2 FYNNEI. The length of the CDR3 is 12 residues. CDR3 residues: CASRDRLEKLFF. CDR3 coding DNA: TGTGCCAGCAGGGACAGGCTTGAAAAACTGTTTTTT.

CDR3 nucleotide sequence: TGTGCCAGCAGCGTGACAGCTCCTGGAAACACCATATATTTT. Translated: CASSVTAPGNTIYF. This sequence joins TRBV5-5 and TRBJ1-3; D may be TRBD1 (5 bases). CDR1 is SGHKS and CDR2 is YYEKEE in the germline V gene (reference sequence). Trimming took off 4 bases at V and 2 bases at J, with 10 bases between the two ends. The CDR3 spans 14 residues.

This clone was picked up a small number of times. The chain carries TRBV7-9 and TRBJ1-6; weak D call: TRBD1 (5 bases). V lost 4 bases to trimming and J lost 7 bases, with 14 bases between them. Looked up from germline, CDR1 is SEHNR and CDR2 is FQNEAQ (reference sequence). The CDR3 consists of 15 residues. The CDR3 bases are TGTGCCAGCAGCTCAGGGCGAGTAACCAATTCACCCCTCCACTTT. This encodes CASSSGRVTNSPLHF.

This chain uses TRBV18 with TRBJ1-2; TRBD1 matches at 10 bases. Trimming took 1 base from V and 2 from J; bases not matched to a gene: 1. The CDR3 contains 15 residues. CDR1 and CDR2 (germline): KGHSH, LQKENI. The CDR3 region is CASSPQGQGNYGYTF. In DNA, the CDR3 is TGTGCCAGCTCACCACAGGGACAGGGGAACTATGGCTACACCTTC.

CDR3 nucleotide sequence: TGTGCCAGCAGCTCCCGACAGGACGAAAAACTGTTTTTT. This sequence encodes CASSSRQDEKLFF. This chain links TRBV7-9 with TRBJ1-4; D might be TRBD1 (6 bases). Trimming took 4 bases from V and 8 from J, leaving 11 bases between them. The germline V gene encodes CDR1 SEHNR and CDR2 FQNEAQ (reference sequence). The CDR3 contains 13 residues.